A single sample gave rise to the 23 T cell receptor beta chains below, sequenced in a study of T cells after posttransplantation cyclophosphamide. Profiled with immunoSEQ multiplex PCR; TCRdb holds only in-frame clones, not every one. The sample holds some 40,000 clones, and no clone turns up only once. The sample taken for sequencing was PBMCs. These receptors all come from a man aged 50-59 years in good health, CMV-negative, and a related stem cell transplant donor.

This clone came up many times. The chain couples TRBV5-8 to TRBJ1-3, with a tentative D call TRBD1 (5 bases). V was trimmed by 1 base and J by 1 base, leaving 6 bases between them. CDR3 length: 14 amino acids. Germline lookup yields CDR1 SGHTS and CDR2 YDEGEE. This CDR3 reads CASSLRTSGNTIYF. CDR3 nucleotides: TGTGCCAGCAGCTTGAGGACATCTGGAAACACCATATATTTT.

This clone has more than one count but fewer than ten. The chain combines TRBV11-2 with TRBJ2-5, with 9 bases identical to TRBD1. The DNA end lines up better with TRBJ2-7; the J call may be wrong. The germline CDR1 and CDR2 sequences are SGHAT and FQNNGV. The length of the CDR3 is 15 residues. CDR3 sequence reads: CASSTGTGSSYEQYF. The CDR3 DNA reads TGTGCCAGCAGCACGGGGACAGGGAGCTCCTACGAGCAGTACTTC.

This clone was seen many times. The rearrangement joins TRBV4-3 to TRBJ2-5, with 7 bases lining up with TRBD1. The CDR3 contains 17 residues. Germline loops: CDR1 LGHNA, CDR2 YSLEER. V lost 0 bases, J lost 2 bases, and 9 bases stayed unmatched. The CDR3 region is CASSQDQFGQAQETQYF. In DNA, the CDR3 is TGCGCCAGCAGCCAAGATCAATTCGGACAGGCACAAGAGACCCAGTACTTC.

Ten or more counts support this clone. The CDR3 DNA reads as TGTGCCAGCAGTTCTAACTCCCTGGGGGGAGGGGGTGGCTACACCTTC. Its protein product is CASSSNSLGGGGGYTF. V and J are TRBV27 and TRBJ1-2; TRBD1 might be the D (6 bases). The CDR3 runs 16 residues. The germline V and J ends were trimmed by 4 bases and 7 bases, with 22 bases remaining between them. CDR1 MNHEY and CDR2 SMNVEV come from the germline V gene (reference sequence).

This clone was found many times. The J gene is TRBJ2-1, the V gene TRBV2, with TRBD2 matching over 8 bases. With 6 bases clipped from V and 6 bases from J, the junction kept 7 bases outside the gene matches. The CDR3 has 14 amino acids. The germline CDR1 and CDR2 sequences are SNHLY and FYNNEI. The CDR3 reads CASSPGGRGNEQFF. CDR3 DNA sequence: TGTGCCAGCAGCCCGGGGGGGAGGGGCAATGAGCAGTTCTTC.

Ten or more counts support this clone. The chain is built from TRBV7-9 and TRBJ1-4; D unclear. Trimming cost V 4 bases and J 2 bases, with 8 bases left between them. Germline V lookup: CDR1 SEHNR, CDR2 FQNEAQ (reference sequence). This CDR3 has 14 amino acids. CDR3 region: CASSSRRTNEKLFF. The CDR3 bases are TGTGCCAGCAGCTCTAGACGGACTAATGAAAAACTGTTTTTT.

This clone was counted ten times or more. The chain employs TRBV5-1 and TRBJ1-1; 7 bases agree with TRBD1. The CDR3 is 13 residues long. The J segment lost 11 bases and the V segment lost 0 bases, leaving 7 bases of the junction unmatched. Germline assignment: CDR1 SGHRS and CDR2 YFSETQ. CDR3 DNA: TGCGCCAGCAGCTTGGTAGACCCGGGACAGGCTTTCTTT. This sequence encodes CASSLVDPGQAFF.

This clone occurred many times. The V gene is TRBV4-3, the J gene TRBJ2-7, with 9 bases fitting TRBD1. The V gene's germline CDR1 is LGHNA and CDR2 YSLEER. The CDR3 has 14 residues. V shed 4 bases, J shed 7 bases, and the junction held 8 bases outside the gene matches. The DNA for the CDR3 is TGCGCCAGCAGCCGACAGGGGGTAGCGAGAGAGCAGTACTTC. Protein sequence: CASSRQGVAREQYF.

In this sample, this clone turned up many times. The chain is built from TRBV19 and TRBJ1-2; D unclear. Looked up from germline, CDR1 is LNHDA and CDR2 is SQIVND (reference sequence). The CDR3 is 13 amino acids. Trimming removed 2 bases at V and 4 bases at J, with 8 bases between. The CDR3 DNA sequence: TGTGCCAGTAGTATATCAGATTCCTATGGCTACACCTTC. Translation: CASSISDSYGYTF.

There are many counts of this clone. This sequence joins TRBV2 and TRBJ2-7; D is uncertain. The V gene's germline CDR1 is SNHLY and CDR2 FYNNEI. This CDR3 is built from 14 residues. V was pared by 3 bases and J by 7 bases, with 16 bases between. The CDR3 DNA reads as TGTGCCAGCAGTGATATCTTGAGAGTTCGAGAGCAGTACTTC. It yields the protein CASSDILRVREQYF.

This clone showed up just a few times. The gene calls are TRBV6-4 and TRBJ1-2; 10 nucleotides line up with TRBD1. The CDR3 covers 13 residues. J was trimmed by 7 bases and V by 5 bases; bases with no gene match: 4. The germline V gene encodes CDR1 MRHNA and CDR2 SNTAGT. In nucleotides, the CDR3 is TGTGCCAGCAGTAGGACAGGGGGTTTTGGCTACACCTTC. It yields the protein CASSRTGGFGYTF.

The table lists this clone with many counts. The chain is built from TRBV6-1 and TRBJ1-3; D gene uncertain. The CDR3 consists of 15 residues. Deletions cut 0 bases from V and 4 bases from J, with 10 bases between. Germline V gene lookup returns CDR1 MNHNS and CDR2 SASEGT. This CDR3 reads CASSEAITEGNTIYF. The CDR3 DNA reads as TGTGCCAGCAGTGAAGCGATAACAGAAGGAAACACCATATATTTT.

This clone was recorded at least ten times. The chain has TRBV2 and TRBJ2-7, with TRBD2 identical over 10 bases. The J segment lost 3 bases and the V segment lost 8 bases, leaving 16 bases of the junction unmatched. This CDR3 region has 17 residues. Germline assignment: CDR1 SNHLY and CDR2 FYNNEI. CDR3 in DNA: TGTGCCAGCGCCATAAAACAACCCGGGACTAGCGTCTACGAGCAGTACTTC. This translates into CASAIKQPGTSVYEQYF.

There are many counts of this clone. One end of the junction does not line up with germline, which may come from a read error. The chain couples TRBV10-1 to TRBJ2-7, with TRBD1 matching over 8 bases. CDR3 length: 15 residues. Germline V gives CDR1 WNHNN, CDR2 SYGVQD (reference sequence). CDR3 in amino acids: CASSDHRGDSNEQYF. DNA of the CDR3: TGCGCCAGCAGTGATCACAGGGGGGACTCCAACGAGCAGTACTTC.

Many counts were recorded for this clone. The chain links TRBV6-5 to TRBJ2-1; 8 bases fit TRBD2. Trimming cost V 6 bases and J 13 bases; bases outside gene matches: 8. The CDR3 loop spans 12 amino acids. The V gene's germline CDR1 is MNHEY and CDR2 SVGAGI. The CDR3 DNA sequence: TGTGCCAGCAGGACTCATAGCGGGATTCAGTTCTTC. It yields the protein CASRTHSGIQFF.

This clone was observed at least ten times. V usage is TRBV7-2 and J usage is TRBJ2-7; the D gene is possibly TRBD2 (5 bases). The CDR3 is 11 amino acids. Germline V gene sequence: CDR1 SGHTA, CDR2 FQGNSA. Trimming stripped 5 bases from V and 6 bases from J, with 8 bases between. CDR3 residues: CASSGGSEQYF. The CDR3 nucleotides are TGTGCCAGCAGCGGTGGGAGCGAGCAGTACTTC.

This clone was found many times. CDR3 region: CSVDSGQSTVEAFF. In nucleotides, the CDR3 is TGCAGCGTTGACTCGGGACAGTCAACGGTTGAAGCTTTCTTT. V usage is TRBV29-1 and J usage is TRBJ1-1, with 7 bases matching TRBD1. V trimming: 3 bases; J trimming: 7 bases; junction bases outside the gene matches: 11. CDR1 is SQVTM, CDR2 ANQGSEA, per germline. The CDR3 has 14 amino acids.

This clone was counted ten times or more. This chain links TRBV7-3 with TRBJ1-1; D is ambiguous. Germline CDR1 is SGHTA and CDR2 is FQGTGA. V dropped 3 bases and J dropped 0 bases, with 8 bases sitting between them. The CDR3 contains 14 residues. This CDR3 reads CASSFGLLNTEAFF. In DNA form, the CDR3 reads TGTGCCAGCAGCTTTGGTCTATTGAACACTGAAGCTTTCTTT.

This clone was seen ten or more times. The J gene is TRBJ1-1, the V gene TRBV5-6, with D perhaps matching TRBD1 (5 bases). V lost 4 bases and J lost 8, with 9 bases in between. The CDR3 covers 11 residues. Germline-derived CDR1 and CDR2 are SGHDT and YYEEEE. CDR3 DNA: TGTGCCAGCAGCCTATACAGGGAAGCTTTCTTT. It yields the protein CASSLYREAFF.

The chain links TRBV18 to TRBJ1-2; D gene unclear. The germline CDR1 and CDR2 sequences are KGHSH and LQKENI. V was trimmed by 3 bases and J by 0 bases, leaving 5 bases between them. CDR3 length: 13 amino acids. In nucleotides, the CDR3 is TGTGCCAGCTCACCCGGAGCTAACTATGGCTACACCTTC. It translates to CASSPGANYGYTF.

This clone was recorded many times. The chain joins TRBV15 to TRBJ1-5; 8 positions agree with TRBD1. The CDR3 runs to 15 residues. V lost 1 base and J lost 7; bases outside the gene matches: 6. Germline lookup yields CDR1 LNHNV and CDR2 YYDKDF (reference sequence). In DNA form, the CDR3 reads TGTGCCACCAGCAGAGTGAGCGGGGACAGGCAGCCCCAGCATTTT. Amino acids: CATSRVSGDRQPQHF.

This clone showed up many times. The chain recombines TRBV21-1 with TRBJ2-7; TRBD2, the D gene given by the table, was not confirmed from the DNA. TRBV21-1 is tagged as a pseudogene. The CDR3 runs 17 residues. In DNA form, the CDR3 reads TGTGCCAGCAGCTATAATTTTACTAGCGGGGGGGCCGACGAGCAGTACTTC. It is translated as CASSYNFTSGGADEQYF.

This clone has a count of ten or more. This chain uses TRBV7-8 with TRBJ2-7, with D possibly TRBD2 on 6 matching bases. V was cut by 3 bases and J by 0 bases, with 15 bases left in between. From germline, CDR1 is SGHVS and CDR2 FQNEAQ. The CDR3 is 16 residues long. CDR3 amino acids: CASSFVLARFSYEQYF. CDR3 nucleotides: TGTGCCAGCAGCTTTGTACTAGCCAGATTCTCCTACGAGCAGTACTTC.